This TCR beta chain was identified during a study of OX40 agonist ivuxolimab in advanced cancers. The data were produced by immunoSEQ multiplex PCR, yet TCRdb's version contains in-frame clones alone and is incomplete. The sample includes roughly 50,000 clones, around nine tenths of them seen just once. The CDR3 has 16 amino acids. Trimming removed 5 bases from V and 2 bases from J, with 17 bases in between. Germline assignment: CDR1 SGHAT and CDR2 FQNNGV. This specimen consisted of CD4+ or CD8+ T cells sorted from blood, obtained in a trial of the OX40 agonist ivuxolimab. The V gene is TRBV11-2, the J gene TRBJ2-3; perhaps D is TRBD1 or TRBD2 (5 bases each). The source of this sequence is an adult with an advanced solid tumor such as melanoma, head and neck, liver or kidney cancer. The CDR3 protein is CASSPQSGTPTDTQYF. The CDR3, as DNA: TGTGCCAGCAGCCCTCAGTCCGGGACGCCCACAGATACGCAGTATTTT.